The clone carrying this T cell receptor beta chain was recorded a few times. Its matching antigen is unknown. This sample was taken from a study of vaccination and CD4 T cells after COVID-19. The overall study: Convalescent donors were composed of six males and four females, of whom two were Hispanic. Some control cultures received a CEFX pool, which served as the positive control. Others received an HIV-1 Nef pool or no peptide. General study findings and limits: Median counts of SARS-CoV-2-reactive clonotypes increased from roughly 19 to 38; this difference was not significant.

The Oncomine TCR Beta short-read assay was applied to DNA of cultured CD4+ T cells. From CD4+ T cells that had been cultured, genomic DNA was extracted. TCRdb passed the PCR reads through MiXCR, listing each CDR3 protein once. The sample contains 10,000 to 13,000 distinct CDR3 sequences, 31% of which appear only once. The CDR3 runs 15 residues. In germline, CDR1 is SGHTA, CDR2 FQGNSA. V lost 0 bases to trimming and J lost 4 bases; unmatched junction nucleotides: 3. Treatment noted: 10-day PBMC culture with coronavirus spike peptide pools or control peptides (ViraFEST assay). This TCR came from a human donor who had recovered from COVID-19. The V call is TRBV7-2, the J call TRBJ2-1, with 7 positions matching TRBD2. Sequencing was carried out using CD4+ T cells from blood, cultured in vitro. The DNA of the CDR3 is TGTGCCAGCAGCTTAGCAGCGGGGACTTACAATGAGCAGTTCTTC. Residues: CASSLAAGTYNEQFF. The variable domain in full, with the rest retrieved from reference TRBV7-2 and TRBJ2-1, is GAGVSQSPSNKVTEKGKDVELRCDPISGHTALYWYRQSLGQGLEFLIYFQGNSAPDKSGLPSDRFSAERTGGSVSTLTIQRTQQEDSAVYLCASSLAAGTYNEQFFGPGTRLTVL.